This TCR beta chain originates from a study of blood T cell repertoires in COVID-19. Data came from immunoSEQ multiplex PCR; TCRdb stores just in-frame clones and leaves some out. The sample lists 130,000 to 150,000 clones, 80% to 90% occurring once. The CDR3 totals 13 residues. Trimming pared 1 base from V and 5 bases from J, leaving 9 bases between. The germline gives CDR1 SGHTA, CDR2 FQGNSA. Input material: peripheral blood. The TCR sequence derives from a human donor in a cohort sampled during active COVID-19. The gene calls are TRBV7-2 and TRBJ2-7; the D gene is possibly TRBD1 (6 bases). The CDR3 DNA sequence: TGTGCCAGCAGCTTAGGGTACAGGGACGAGCAGTACTTC. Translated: CASSLGYRDEQYF.